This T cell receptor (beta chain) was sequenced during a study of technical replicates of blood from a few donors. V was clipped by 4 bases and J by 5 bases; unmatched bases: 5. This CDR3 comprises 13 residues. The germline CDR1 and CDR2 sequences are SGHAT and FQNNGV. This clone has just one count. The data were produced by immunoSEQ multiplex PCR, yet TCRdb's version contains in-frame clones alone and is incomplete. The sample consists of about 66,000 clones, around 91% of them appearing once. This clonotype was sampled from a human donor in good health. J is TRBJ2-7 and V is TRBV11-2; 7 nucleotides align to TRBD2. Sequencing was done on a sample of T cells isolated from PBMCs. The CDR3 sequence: CASSSLAEDEQYF. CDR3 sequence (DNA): TGTGCCAGCAGCTCCCTAGCGGAGGACGAGCAGTACTTC.